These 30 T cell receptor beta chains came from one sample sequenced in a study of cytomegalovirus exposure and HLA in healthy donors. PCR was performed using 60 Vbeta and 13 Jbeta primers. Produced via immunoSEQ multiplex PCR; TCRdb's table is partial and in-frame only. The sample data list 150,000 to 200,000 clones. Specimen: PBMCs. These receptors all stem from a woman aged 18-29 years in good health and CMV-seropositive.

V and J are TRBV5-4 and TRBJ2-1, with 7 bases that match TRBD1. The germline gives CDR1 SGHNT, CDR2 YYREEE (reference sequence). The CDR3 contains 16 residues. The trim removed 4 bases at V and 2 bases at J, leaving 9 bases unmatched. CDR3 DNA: TGTGCCAGCAGCCGAGCACAGGGGAGAACCTACAATGAGCAGTTCTTC. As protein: CASSRAQGRTYNEQFF.

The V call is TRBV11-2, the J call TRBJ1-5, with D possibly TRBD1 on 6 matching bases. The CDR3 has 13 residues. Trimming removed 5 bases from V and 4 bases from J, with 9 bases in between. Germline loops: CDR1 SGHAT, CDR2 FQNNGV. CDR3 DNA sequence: TGTGCCAGCAGCCCAGACAGGAATCAGCCCCAGCATTTT. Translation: CASSPDRNQPQHF. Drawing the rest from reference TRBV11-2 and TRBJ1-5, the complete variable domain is EAGVAQSPRYKIIEKRQSVAFWCNPISGHATLYWYQQILGQGPKLLIQFQNNGVVDDSQLPKDRFSAERLKGVDSTLKIQPAKLEDSAVYLCASSPDRNQPQHFGDGTRLSIL.

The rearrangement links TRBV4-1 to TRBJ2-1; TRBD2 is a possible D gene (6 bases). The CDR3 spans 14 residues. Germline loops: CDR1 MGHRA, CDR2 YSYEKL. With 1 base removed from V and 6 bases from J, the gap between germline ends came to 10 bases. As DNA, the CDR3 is TGCGCCAGCAGCCAAGGAGCGGGTGTCAATGAGCAGTTCTTC. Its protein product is CASSQGAGVNEQFF.

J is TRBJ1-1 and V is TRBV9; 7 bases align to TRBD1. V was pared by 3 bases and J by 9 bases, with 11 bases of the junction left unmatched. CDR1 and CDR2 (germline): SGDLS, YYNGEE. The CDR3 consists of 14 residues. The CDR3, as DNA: TGTGCCAGCAGCGGACGACAGGGATCCATAAAAGCTTTCTTT. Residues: CASSGRQGSIKAFF.

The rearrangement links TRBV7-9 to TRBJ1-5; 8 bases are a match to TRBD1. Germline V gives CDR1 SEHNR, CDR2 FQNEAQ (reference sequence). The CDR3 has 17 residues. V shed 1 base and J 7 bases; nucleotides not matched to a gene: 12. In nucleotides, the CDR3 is TGTGCCAGCAGCTTAGGTTGGGCAGACAGGGGAAACCAGCCCCAGCATTTT. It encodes CASSLGWADRGNQPQHF.

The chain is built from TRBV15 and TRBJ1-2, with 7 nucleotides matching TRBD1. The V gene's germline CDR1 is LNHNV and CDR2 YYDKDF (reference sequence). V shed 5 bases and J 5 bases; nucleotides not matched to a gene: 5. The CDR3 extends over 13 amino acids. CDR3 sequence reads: CATSPGTEYGYTF. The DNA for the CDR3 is TGTGCCACCAGCCCCGGGACAGAGTATGGCTACACCTTC. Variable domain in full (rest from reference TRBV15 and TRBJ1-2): DAMVIQNPRYQVTQFGKPVTLSCSQTLNHNVMYWYQQKSSQAPKLLFHYYDKDFNNEADTPDNFQSRRPNTSFCFLDIRSPGLGDTAMYLCATSPGTEYGYTFGSGTRLTVV.

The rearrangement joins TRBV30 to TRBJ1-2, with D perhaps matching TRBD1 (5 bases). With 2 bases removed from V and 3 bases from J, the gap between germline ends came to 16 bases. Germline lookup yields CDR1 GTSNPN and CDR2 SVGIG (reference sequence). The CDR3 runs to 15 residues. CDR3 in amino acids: CAWSRRLRDYYGYTF. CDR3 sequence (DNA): TGTGCCTGGAGTCGCCGCCTCAGGGACTACTATGGCTACACCTTC.

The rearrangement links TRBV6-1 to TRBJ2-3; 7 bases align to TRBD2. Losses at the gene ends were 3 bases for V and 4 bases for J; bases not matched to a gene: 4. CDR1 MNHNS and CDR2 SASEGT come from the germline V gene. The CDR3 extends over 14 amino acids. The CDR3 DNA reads TGTGCCAGCAGTGAGGGGGGAGGGGCAGATACGCAGTATTTT. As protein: CASSEGGGADTQYF.

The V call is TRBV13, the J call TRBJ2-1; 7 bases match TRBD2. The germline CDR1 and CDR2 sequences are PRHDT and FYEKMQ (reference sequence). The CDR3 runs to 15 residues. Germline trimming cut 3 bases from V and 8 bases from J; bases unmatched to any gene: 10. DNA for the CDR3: TGTGCCAGCAGCTTCCTGGGGGGGGGTGGATATGAGCAGTTCTTC. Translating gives CASSFLGGGGYEQFF.

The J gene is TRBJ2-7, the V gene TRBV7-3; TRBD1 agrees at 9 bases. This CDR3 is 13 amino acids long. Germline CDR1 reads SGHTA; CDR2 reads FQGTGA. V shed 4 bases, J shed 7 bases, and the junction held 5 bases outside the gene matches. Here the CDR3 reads CASSSGQGGEQYF. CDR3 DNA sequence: TGTGCCAGCAGCTCGGGACAGGGAGGAGAGCAGTACTTC.

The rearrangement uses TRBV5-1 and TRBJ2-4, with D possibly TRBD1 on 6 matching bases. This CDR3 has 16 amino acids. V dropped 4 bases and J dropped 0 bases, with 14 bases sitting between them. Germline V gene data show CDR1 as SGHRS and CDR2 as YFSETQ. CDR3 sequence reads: CASSPGGKLAKNIQYF. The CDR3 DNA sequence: TGCGCCAGCAGCCCTGGGGGCAAGTTAGCCAAAAACATTCAGTACTTC.

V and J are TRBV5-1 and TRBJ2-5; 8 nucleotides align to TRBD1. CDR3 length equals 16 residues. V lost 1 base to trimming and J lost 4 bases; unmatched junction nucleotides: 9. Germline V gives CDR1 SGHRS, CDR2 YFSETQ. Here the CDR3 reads CASSLRQGAWGETQYF. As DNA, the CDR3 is TGCGCCAGCAGCTTGCGGCAGGGGGCCTGGGGAGAGACCCAGTACTTC.

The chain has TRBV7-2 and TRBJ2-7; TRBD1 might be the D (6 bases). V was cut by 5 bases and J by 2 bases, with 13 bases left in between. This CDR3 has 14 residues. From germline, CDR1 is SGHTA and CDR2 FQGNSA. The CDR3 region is CASSEQGQTYEQYF. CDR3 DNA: TGTGCCAGCAGCGAACAGGGCCAAACCTACGAGCAGTACTTC.

The CDR3 sequence: CASRGGDLYEQYF. CDR3 sequence (DNA): TGTGCCAGCAGGGGGGGGGACCTCTACGAGCAGTACTTC. The chain recombines TRBV25-1 with TRBJ2-7, with 7 positions matching TRBD2. The CDR3 runs 13 residues. Per germline, CDR1 MGHDK and CDR2 SYGVNS. The V segment lost 6 bases and the J segment 3 bases; nucleotides outside the gene matches: 5.

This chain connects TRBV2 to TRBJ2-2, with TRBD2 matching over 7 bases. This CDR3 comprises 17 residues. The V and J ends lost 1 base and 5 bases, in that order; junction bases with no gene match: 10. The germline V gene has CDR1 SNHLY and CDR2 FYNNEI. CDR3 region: CASSEGSQGLTTGELFF. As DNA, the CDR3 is TGTGCCAGCAGTGAAGGGTCGCAGGGACTAACAACCGGGGAGCTGTTTTTT. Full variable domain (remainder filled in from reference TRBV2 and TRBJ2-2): EPEVTQTPSHQVTQMGQEVILRCVPISNHLYFYWYRQILGQKVEFLVSFYNNEISEKSEIFDDQFSVERPDGSNFTLKIRSTKLEDSAMYFCASSEGSQGLTTGELFFGEGSRLTVL.

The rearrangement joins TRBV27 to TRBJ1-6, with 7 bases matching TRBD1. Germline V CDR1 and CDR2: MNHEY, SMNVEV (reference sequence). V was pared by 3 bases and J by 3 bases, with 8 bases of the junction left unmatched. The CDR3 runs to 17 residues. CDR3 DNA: TGTGCCAGCAGTTTCACACAGGGGTTTAACTATAATTCACCCCTCCACTTT. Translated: CASSFTQGFNYNSPLHF.

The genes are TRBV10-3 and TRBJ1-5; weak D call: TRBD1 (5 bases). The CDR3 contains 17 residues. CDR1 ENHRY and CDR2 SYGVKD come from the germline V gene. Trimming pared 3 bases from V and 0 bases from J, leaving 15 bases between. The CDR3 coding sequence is TGTGCCATCAGTGAAGAAGGGGCCGGCTATAGCAATCAGCCCCAGCATTTT. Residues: CAISEEGAGYSNQPQHF.

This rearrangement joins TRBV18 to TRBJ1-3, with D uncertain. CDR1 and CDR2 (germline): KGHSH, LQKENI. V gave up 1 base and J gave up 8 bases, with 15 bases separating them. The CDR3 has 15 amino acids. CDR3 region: CASSPRRGIADTIYF. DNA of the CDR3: TGTGCCAGCTCACCACGACGAGGGATAGCGGACACCATATATTTT.

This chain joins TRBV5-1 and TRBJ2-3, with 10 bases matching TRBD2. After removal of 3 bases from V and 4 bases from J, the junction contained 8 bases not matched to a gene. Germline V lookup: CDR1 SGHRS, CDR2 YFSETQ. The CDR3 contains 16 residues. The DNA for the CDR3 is TGCGCCAGCAGCTCTCTAGCGGGAGTATCCCCAGATACGCAGTATTTT. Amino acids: CASSSLAGVSPDTQYF. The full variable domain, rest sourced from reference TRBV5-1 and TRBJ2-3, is KAGVTQTPRYLIKTRGQQVTLSCSPISGHRSVSWYQQTPGQGLQFLFEYFSETQRNKGNFPGRFSGRQFSNSRSEMNVSTLELGDSALYLCASSSLAGVSPDTQYFGPGTRLTVL.

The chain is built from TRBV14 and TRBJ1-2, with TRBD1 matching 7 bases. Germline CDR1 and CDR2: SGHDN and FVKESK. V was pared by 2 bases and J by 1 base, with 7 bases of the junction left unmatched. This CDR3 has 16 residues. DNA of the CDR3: TGTGCCAGCAGCCAATACCCGACAGGGAGTAACTATGGCTACACCTTC. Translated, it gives CASSQYPTGSNYGYTF. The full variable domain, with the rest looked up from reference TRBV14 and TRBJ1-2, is EAGVTQFPSHSVIEKGQTVTLRCDPISGHDNLYWYRRVMGKEIKFLLHFVKESKQDESGMPNNRFLAERTGGTYSTLKVQPAELEDSGVYFCASSQYPTGSNYGYTFGSGTRLTVV.

The CDR3 sequence is CASSYSSGGSETQYF. The CDR3 bases are TGTGCCAGCAGTTACTCGTCGGGGGGATCAGAGACCCAGTACTTC. This sequence joins TRBV6-5 and TRBJ2-5; 7 bases agree with TRBD2. The CDR3 has 15 residues. In germline, CDR1 is MNHEY, CDR2 SVGAGI. Losses at the gene ends were 0 bases for V and 4 bases for J; bases not matched to a gene: 5.

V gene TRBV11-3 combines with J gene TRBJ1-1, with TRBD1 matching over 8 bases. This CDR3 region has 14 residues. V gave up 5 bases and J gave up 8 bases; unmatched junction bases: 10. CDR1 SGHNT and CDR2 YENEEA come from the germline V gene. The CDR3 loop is CASSIGPTGGEAFF. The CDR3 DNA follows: TGTGCCAGCAGCATAGGGCCAACAGGGGGGGAAGCTTTCTTT.

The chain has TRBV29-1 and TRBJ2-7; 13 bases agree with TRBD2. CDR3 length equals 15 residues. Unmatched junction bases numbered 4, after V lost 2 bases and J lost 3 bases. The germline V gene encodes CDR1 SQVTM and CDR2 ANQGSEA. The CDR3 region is CSVERGLAGDYEQYF. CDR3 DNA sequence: TGCAGCGTTGAACGCGGACTAGCGGGGGACTACGAGCAGTACTTC.

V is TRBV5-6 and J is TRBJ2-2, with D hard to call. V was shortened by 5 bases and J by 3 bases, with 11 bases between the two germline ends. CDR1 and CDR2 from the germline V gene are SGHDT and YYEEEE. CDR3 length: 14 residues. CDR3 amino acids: CASSPSWDTGELFF. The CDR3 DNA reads TGTGCCAGCAGTCCTAGTTGGGACACCGGGGAGCTGTTTTTT. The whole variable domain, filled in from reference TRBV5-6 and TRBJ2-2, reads DAGVTQSPTHLIKTRGQQVTLRCSPKSGHDTVSWYQQALGQGPQFIFQYYEEEERQRGNFPDRFSGHQFPNYSSELNVNALLLGDSALYLCASSPSWDTGELFFGEGSRLTVL.

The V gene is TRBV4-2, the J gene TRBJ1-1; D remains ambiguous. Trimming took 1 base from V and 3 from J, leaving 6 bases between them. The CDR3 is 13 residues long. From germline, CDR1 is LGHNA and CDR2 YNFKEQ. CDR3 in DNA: TGTGCCAGCAGCCAAGTACGGGACACTGAAGCTTTCTTT. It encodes CASSQVRDTEAFF.

The CDR3 sequence is CASSFPGGSEENTEAFF. The CDR3 nucleotides are TGTGCCAGCAGCTTCCCCGGAGGCTCCGAGGAGAACACTGAAGCTTTCTTT. The chain recombines TRBV5-6 with TRBJ1-1; D unclear. The CDR3 runs 17 residues. V was cut by 2 bases and J by 1 base, with 18 bases left in between. CDR1 SGHDT and CDR2 YYEEEE come from the germline V gene. Variable domain in full (rest from reference TRBV5-6 and TRBJ1-1): DAGVTQSPTHLIKTRGQQVTLRCSPKSGHDTVSWYQQALGQGPQFIFQYYEEEERQRGNFPDRFSGHQFPNYSSELNVNALLLGDSALYLCASSFPGGSEENTEAFFGQGTRLTVV.

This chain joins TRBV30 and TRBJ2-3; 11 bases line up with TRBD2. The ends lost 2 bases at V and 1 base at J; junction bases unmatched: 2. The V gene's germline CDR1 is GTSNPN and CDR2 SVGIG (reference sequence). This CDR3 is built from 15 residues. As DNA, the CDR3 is TGTGCCTGGAGTCCGGGACTAGCGGGCACAGATACGCAGTATTTT. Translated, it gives CAWSPGLAGTDTQYF.

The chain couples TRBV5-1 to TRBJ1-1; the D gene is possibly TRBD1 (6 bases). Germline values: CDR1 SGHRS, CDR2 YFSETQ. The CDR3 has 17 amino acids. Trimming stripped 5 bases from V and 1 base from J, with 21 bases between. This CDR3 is CASRGGVPGQSNTEAFF. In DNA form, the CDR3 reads TGCGCCAGCAGGGGGGGGGTACCGGGACAATCGAACACTGAAGCTTTCTTT.

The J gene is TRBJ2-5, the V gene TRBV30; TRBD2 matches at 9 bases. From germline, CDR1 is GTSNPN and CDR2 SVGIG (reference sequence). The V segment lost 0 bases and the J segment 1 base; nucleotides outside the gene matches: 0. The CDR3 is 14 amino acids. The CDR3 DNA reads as TGTGCCTGGAGTGTGCGGGAGGGCCAAGAGACCCAGTACTTC. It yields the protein CAWSVREGQETQYF. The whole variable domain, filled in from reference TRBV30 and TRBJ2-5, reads SQTIHQWPATLVQPVGSPLSLECTVEGTSNPNLYWYRQAAGRGLQLLFYSVGIGQISSEVPQNLSASRPQDRQFILSSKKLLLSDSGFYLCAWSVREGQETQYFGPGTRLLVL.

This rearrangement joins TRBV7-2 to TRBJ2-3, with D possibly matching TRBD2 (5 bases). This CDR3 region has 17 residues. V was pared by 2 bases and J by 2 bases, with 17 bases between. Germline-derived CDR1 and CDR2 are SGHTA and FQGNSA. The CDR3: CASSLRVQRPPTDTQYF. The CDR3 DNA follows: TGTGCCAGCAGCTTACGAGTTCAGCGGCCACCCACAGATACGCAGTATTTT.